A selection of T cell receptor beta chains follows, all from one sample in a study of cytomegalovirus exposure and HLA in healthy donors. Sequencing was performed with immunoSEQ multiplex PCR; in TCRdb, only in-frame clones are kept and a portion is missing. Of 90,000 to 150,000 clones in the sample, around 88% are singletons; the top ten hold less than 2%. Material: PBMCs. The receptors derive from a man aged 18 to 30 in good health and CMV-seronegative. Both conserved end residues are part of each CDR3. Each record gives: J gene, D gene, V gene, clone size, CDR3 DNA, CDR3 protein. D genes are given only for firm matches. Clone sizes are given selectively: once, few, many, or a class where the clone is expanded.

TRBJ1-1 . TRBV28 . TGTGCCAGCAGTTTATATAGGAGATCGAACACTGAAGCTTTCTTT CASSLYRRSNTEAFF
TRBJ2-1 . TRBV10-3 . TGTGCCATCAGTGAGTATGAAGATACTAATGAGCAGTTCTTC CAISEYEDTNEQFF
TRBJ2-7 . TRBV11-2 . TGTGCCAGCAGCTTAGTGGGGCTTGGGTACGAGCAGTACTTC CASSLVGLGYEQYF
TRBJ1-2 . TRBV30 . TGTGCCTGGGCCAGGGCCGCCTATGGCTACACCTTC CAWARAAYGYTF
TRBJ2-2 . TRBV7-2 . TGTGCCAGCAGCGCCCAAGGACAGATCACCGGGGAGCTGTTTTTT CASSAQGQITGELFF
TRBJ1-1 . TRBV30 . TGTGCCTGGAGCGGACAGACATATTCTGAAGCTTTCTTT CAWSGQTYSEAFF
TRBJ2-3 TRBD2 TRBV10-1 . TGCGCCAGCAGTGATACGGCTAGCGGGAGAGGGAGCACAGATACGCAGTATTTT CASSDTASGRGSTDTQYF
TRBJ2-3 TRBD2 TRBV6-5 . TGTGCCAGCAGTCCGACTAGCGGGAGGGCAGATACGCAGTATTTT CASSPTSGRADTQYF
TRBJ1-3 . TRBV25-1 . TGTGCCAGCAGCGAAGCGGGTGCCGGAAACACCATATATTTT CASSEAGAGNTIYF
TRBJ2-7 TRBD2 TRBV5-4 . TGTGCCAGCAGCTTGGCTGCGGGAGGGCCTAACGACGAGCAGTACTTC CASSLAAGGPNDEQYF
TRBJ1-5 TRBD1 TRBV6-1 few TGTGCCAGCAGTGGACAGGGGCGCGGCAATCAGCCCCAGCATTTT CASSGQGRGNQPQHF
TRBJ1-4 TRBD1 TRBV5-1 once TGCGCCAGCAGCCGACTGACAGGGGTCGATGAAAAACTGTTTTTT CASSRLTGVDEKLFF
TRBJ1-2 . TRBV5-6 few TGTGCCAGCAGCCCGGGTAGGGGGTATGGCTACACCTTC CASSPGRGYGYTF
TRBJ2-5 . TRBV7-9 . TGTGCCAGCAGCTTAATTTTCGGTGAATTTCAAGAGACCCAGTACTTC CASSLIFGEFQETQYF
TRBJ2-1 . TRBV28 . TGTGCCAGCAGTTTATACTTTCTCAATGAGCAGTTCTTC CASSLYFLNEQFF
TRBJ2-7 TRBD1 TRBV28 . TGTGCTGCTACGACAGGGACCTCCTACGAGCAGTACTTC CAATTGTSYEQYF
TRBJ2-7 . TRBV10-1 . TGCGCCAGCAGTGAGTCCAAAAGCGGAGGCTACGAGCAGTACTTC CASSESKSGGYEQYF
TRBJ2-5 . TRBV15 once TGTGCCACCAGCAGAGAGAGTACGGGCGGGGAGACCCAGTACTTC CATSRESTGGETQYF
TRBJ1-2 . TRBV11-2 few TGTGCCAGCAGCTACGGACACCAGGATGGCTACACCTTC CASSYGHQDGYTF
TRBJ2-2 . TRBV5-1 once TGCGCCAGCAGCTTGTCTCAGGGGATAAGGACCGGGGAGCTGTTTTTT CASSLSQGIRTGELFF
TRBJ2-1 TRBD1 TRBV5-1 . TGCGCCAGCAGCCGGGGACAGAAATACAATGAGCAGTTCTTC CASSRGQKYNEQFF
TRBJ2-7 TRBD2 TRBV27 . TGTGCCAGCAGTTTACTTGGAGCGGGAGGTTACGAGCAGTACTTC CASSLLGAGGYEQYF
TRBJ2-5 . TRBV11-2 . TGTGCCAGCAGAGGCGCAGGTCAAGAGACCCAGTACTTC CASRGAGQETQYF
TRBJ2-1 TRBD2 TRBV7-2 . TGTGCCAGCAGCCCCACCCTAGCGGGGTACTACAATGAGCAGTTCTTC CASSPTLAGYYNEQFF
TRBJ2-1 TRBD2 TRBV29-1 . TGCAGCGTTGAACTCCTAGCGGGAGGAGGGAGCTTTAATGAGCAGTTCTTC CSVELLAGGGSFNEQFF
TRBJ1-5 TRBD1 TRBV19 once TGTGCCAGCCGGACAGGGGGGGGAGAGCCCCAGCATTTT CASRTGGGEPQHF
TRBJ2-7 TRBD2 TRBV7-9 . TGTGCCAGCAGCCTAAGCGGGGGGGCCTACGAGCAGTACTTC CASSLSGGAYEQYF
TRBJ2-3 . TRBV5-1 . TGCGCCAGCAGCTTGCTAGGCACAGATACGCAGTATTTT CASSLLGTDTQYF
TRBJ2-7 . TRBV9 . TGTGCCAGCAGCGTACCACCTACGGACTCCCGCTCCTACGAGCAGTACTTC CASSVPPTDSRSYEQYF
TRBJ1-2 . TRBV18 . TGTGCCAGCTCAAAGGGGCGTGACTATGGCTACACCTTC CASSKGRDYGYTF
TRBJ2-1 TRBD2 TRBV7-8 . TGTGCCAGCAGCTGGACTAGCGGGGTCTACAATGAGCAGTTCTTC CASSWTSGVYNEQFF
TRBJ1-5 . TRBV21-1 . TGTGCCAGCAGCCCCTATGCCGGGTGCCCCTCATTAGCGACAGGGGATGATCAGCCCCAGCATTTT CASSPYAGCPSLATGDDQPQHF
TRBJ2-5 . TRBV7-8 . TGTGCCAGCAGCTTAGGGGGCGGGGGCCTACAAGAGACCCAGTACTTC CASSLGGGGLQETQYF
TRBJ2-1 . TRBV5-1 . TGCGCCAGCAGCTTGACATCCTACAATGAGCAGTTCTTC CASSLTSYNEQFF
TRBJ1-1 . TRBV18 . TGTGCCAGCTCCTCCGGACAGAACACTGAAGCTTTCTTT CASSSGQNTEAFF
TRBJ2-1 TRBD2 TRBV5-1 . TGCGCCAGCAGCGGCGGGAGGGCCTACAATGAGCAGTTCTTC CASSGGRAYNEQFF
TRBJ1-2 . TRBV28 . TGTGCCAGCAGTTCCGGAGGGACCCAGTGGTATGGCTACACCTTC CASSSGGTQWYGYTF
TRBJ2-1 . TRBV4-2 . TGTGCCAGCAGCCAAGAGGGTGGTGGAGCGAGACGCTCCTACAATGAGCAGTTCTTC CASSQEGGGARRSYNEQFF
TRBJ1-2 . TRBV28 . TGTGCCAGCAGCCCCATCAGGAACTATGGCTACACCTTC CASSPIRNYGYTF
TRBJ1-2 TRBD1 TRBV6-1 . TGTGCCAGCAGTGATGGGACAGCCGGCGGCTACACCTTC CASSDGTAGGYTF
TRBJ1-2 . TRBV29-1 . TGCAGCGTTGTGATCGTCTCGGTGTCAGGGACATTTAACTATGGCTACACCTTC CSVVIVSVSGTFNYGYTF
TRBJ2-1 . TRBV2 . TGTGCCAGCAGTGAACGCCCCCTCGGGCAGTTCTTC CASSERPLGQFF
TRBJ1-2 . TRBV19 . TGTGCCAGTTGGGACAACCCTTATGGCTACACCTTC CASWDNPYGYTF